Shown below are 11 T cell receptor beta chains from a single sample sequenced in a study of OX40 agonist ivuxolimab in advanced cancers. Assay used: immunoSEQ multiplex PCR; TCRdb lists only in-frame clones, some missing. The sample yields approximately 90,000 clones, roughly 90% seen once. This sample comprised CD4+ or CD8+ T cells sorted from blood, obtained in a trial of the OX40 agonist ivuxolimab. The source is an adult with an advanced solid tumor such as melanoma, head and neck, liver or kidney cancer.

The chain has TRBV7-2 and TRBJ2-3; possibly TRBD2 for D (6 bases). V gave up 3 bases and J gave up 5 bases, with 15 bases separating them. CDR3 length: 15 amino acids. From germline, CDR1 is SGHTA and CDR2 FQGNSA. For the CDR3, the DNA is TGTGCCAGCAGCTTTGTGGGGGGAGTCGGAGATACGCAGTATTTT. Translated, it gives CASSFVGGVGDTQYF.

V and J are TRBV5-5 and TRBJ2-2, with 8 bases that match TRBD1. The CDR3 is made up of 14 amino acids. Germline CDR1 reads SGHKS; CDR2 reads YYEKEE (reference sequence). Trimming removed 4 bases from V and 4 bases from J; junction bases left unmatched: 3. CDR3 DNA: TGTGCCAGCAGCCCACAGGGGGTCACCGGGGAGCTGTTTTTT. This codes for CASSPQGVTGELFF. Based on the CDR3 plus reference TRBV5-5 and TRBJ2-2, the full variable domain is DAGVTQSPTHLIKTRGQQVTLRCSPISGHKSVSWYQQVLGQGPQFIFQYYEKEERGRGNFPDRFSARQFPNYSSELNVNALLLGDSALYLCASSPQGVTGELFFGEGSRLTVL.

The V gene is TRBV10-3, the J gene TRBJ1-3; possible D gene TRBD1, 6 bases. Germline V lookup: CDR1 ENHRY, CDR2 SYGVKD. This CDR3 is 16 amino acids long. V was clipped by 10 bases and J by 3 bases, with 22 bases between them. The CDR3 region has the DNA TGTGCCAGCCGAATAACCACAGGGAGTGGTGGAAACACCATATATTTT. Translating gives CASRITTGSGGNTIYF.

J is TRBJ1-1 and V is TRBV4-2, with D perhaps matching TRBD1 (6 bases). This CDR3 spans 15 amino acids. The germline gives CDR1 LGHNA, CDR2 YNFKEQ. Trimming pared 4 bases from V and 6 bases from J, leaving 18 bases between. CDR3 coding DNA: TGTGCCAGCAGCCTGGCAGGGGCGCGGGGAGCTGAAGCTTTCTTT. This codes for CASSLAGARGAEAFF.

The V gene is TRBV30, the J gene TRBJ2-5, with 7 bases aligning to TRBD2. Germline CDR1 GTSNPN, CDR2 SVGIG (reference sequence). This CDR3 spans 12 amino acids. J was trimmed by 4 bases and V by 8 bases; bases with no gene match: 7. The CDR3 reads CAGDPGGETQYF. The CDR3 nucleotides are TGTGCCGGCGACCCGGGGGGAGAGACCCAGTACTTC. Combining the CDR3 with reference TRBV30 and TRBJ2-5 gives the whole variable domain SQTIHQWPATLVQPVGSPLSLECTVEGTSNPNLYWYRQAAGRGLQLLFYSVGIGQISSEVPQNLSASRPQDRQFILSSKKLLLSDSGFYLCAGDPGGETQYFGPGTRLLVL.

The chain is built from TRBV10-3 and TRBJ2-3, with a tentative D call TRBD1 (5 bases). V lost 0 bases to trimming and J lost 5 bases, with 12 bases between them. The CDR3 contains 15 residues. Germline CDR1 reads ENHRY; CDR2 reads SYGVKD. The CDR3 loop is CAISESITGEDTQYF. In nucleotides, the CDR3 is TGTGCCATCAGTGAGTCGATCACAGGTGAAGATACGCAGTATTTT.

This chain joins TRBV28 and TRBJ2-7, with D possibly being TRBD2 (7 bases). Per germline, CDR1 MDHEN and CDR2 SYDVKM. The CDR3 spans 17 residues. The V end lost 6 bases, the J end lost 7 bases, and 28 bases lay between the germline ends. CDR3 amino acids: CASRPLFRGARAGEQYF. The DNA of the CDR3 is TGTGCCAGCAGACCCCTCTTTCGGGGGGCAAGAGCGGGAGAGCAGTACTTC.

Worth noting for this clone: Other DNA sequences in the sample encode the same CDR3. The rearrangement links TRBV6-5 to TRBJ1-1; perhaps TRBD1 as D (6 bases). Germline V CDR1 and CDR2: MNHEY, SVGAGI. There are 14 residues in the CDR3. The V end lost 9 bases, the J end lost 0 bases, and 14 bases lay between the germline ends. CDR3 protein: CASSKDSMNTEAFF. The DNA for the CDR3 is TGTGCCAGTTCGAAGGACAGTATGAACACTGAAGCTTTCTTT.

The rearrangement joins TRBV9 to TRBJ2-1; D call uncertain. Germline V gene sequence: CDR1 SGDLS, CDR2 YYNGEE. Trimming took 0 bases from V and 2 from J, leaving 9 bases between them. The CDR3 totals 15 residues. The CDR3 is CASSVEWSAYNEQFF. The CDR3 DNA follows: TGTGCCAGCAGCGTAGAATGGAGTGCCTACAATGAGCAGTTCTTC.

The chain combines TRBV30 with TRBJ2-3; TRBD2 aligns across 14 bases. After removal of 3 bases from V and 10 bases from J, the junction contained 3 bases not matched to a gene. CDR1 is GTSNPN, CDR2 SVGIG, per germline (reference sequence). CDR3 length: 13 amino acids. CDR3 sequence (DNA): TGTGCCTGGAGGGGGACTAGCGGGAGTGCGCAGTATTTT. Encoded protein: CAWRGTSGSAQYF.

The rearrangement joins TRBV28 to TRBJ2-3; maybe TRBD1 (5 bases). The CDR3 runs 17 residues. V lost 0 bases and J lost 0, with 13 bases in between. Germline V gene lookup returns CDR1 MDHEN and CDR2 SYDVKM. CDR3 amino acids: CASSLWDISKSTDTQYF. DNA for the CDR3: TGTGCCAGCAGTTTATGGGACATTTCAAAAAGCACAGATACGCAGTATTTT.